This T cell receptor (beta chain) was identified during a study of cytomegalovirus exposure and HLA in healthy donors (dated by TCRdb to about 2017). About the study as a whole: In an earlier analysis of 587 of the donors, about 260 Gb of sequence data and 90 million to 130 million unique TCR beta sequences from 180 million or so T cells were reported. Alongside the repertoire data, information on donor age, sex, ethnicity and CMV serostatus was compiled. To study patterns of TCR occurrence, a later analysis re-analyzed previously published TCR beta repertoires from hundreds of donors and added high-resolution HLA genotyping. To predict cytomegalovirus infection status, the study brought together high-throughput TCR immunosequencing, statistical association of individual TCRs with disease status, and machine learning. Approximately 300 gigabases of sequencing data and 75 million to 85 million unique TCR sequences made up an early release that covered under 750 HLA-typed donors. The study used immunosequencing to profile the T cell repertoires of hundreds of subjects and linked those repertoires to cytomegalovirus serostatus. All discovery cohort repertoires had been generated on a single sequencing platform. Rather than using new phenotypic data, the later analysis identified candidate immune exposures from TCR beta sequences and from how often those sequences occurred across donors. Class I and class II HLA loci were covered by the typing at four-digit resolution. On average, over 200,000 unique TCR beta nucleotide sequences were sequenced per donor among 398 genotyped donors of the cohort, with 15% to 20% of those sequences being non-productive. The genetic ancestry cluster associated with self-reported Caucasian donors included 81% of the roughly 360 genotyped donors. To decide whether each TCR beta V gene segment behaved as functional or pseudogenic, an earlier analysis of some 540 of the donors relied on high-throughput TCR beta sequencing. Roughly 5 DR-DQ haplotypes were handled as single units for association and clustering because linkage in the cohort was strong. Besides the first cohort of 666 subjects, a separate validation cohort made up of 120 different subjects was used. In a later genetic analysis, genome-wide SNP genotypes for about three fifths of the roughly 670 donors were used, and that subset was treated as a discovery cohort. Typing coverage differed by locus: A, B, C, DRB1 and DQB1 were typed in roughly 620-630 donors, DQA1 in 500 to 550, DPA1 in 600 to 610, and DPB1 in approximately 450. The study aimed to test whether signatures of past pathogen exposure could be identified by cataloging public T cell receptors. Broader findings and caveats from the paper: A further reported finding was that TCR beta sequences accurately predicted the HLA-A and HLA-B alleles for most subjects in the first cohort. A cluster of highly shared sequence variants was judged likely to represent a technical artifact of the sequencing pipeline. Roughly uniform sequencing depth across donors was assumed in presence/absence analyses, although this assumption may not hold. CMV serostatus was the only immune exposure information available for the cohort. In a later genetic analysis, a missense DCLRE1C variant was associated with V-gene and J-gene trimming of TCR beta chains, and the association was replicated in an independent cohort. Because some donors lacked HLA typing at each locus, the association tests relied only on the typed subset. Approximately 18 rarely observed V segments, including chromosome 9 orphons, were excluded from the earlier analysis of almost 600 of the donors because counts were too low. The classifier was reported to diagnose cytomegalovirus status with high specificity and sensitivity in both the original and validation cohorts. Most TCR sequences were seen in very few donors, while some public TCRs were found in many individuals. A later analysis found that HLA-associated TCR beta chains were more clonally expanded and had lower generation probabilities than equally common non-associated chains. The study listed 150 to 200 TCR beta chains as associated with cytomegalovirus. The authors suggested that the approach could potentially be extended to other disease states and immunological phenotypes. The cohort was sequenced for TCR beta chains only, and without alpha or paired-chain data the features that could be detected were limited. In a later analysis, TCR association rates were found to vary across HLA loci, with the most associated TCRs seen for DRB1 alleles and the fewest for HLA-C alleles. In a later genetic analysis, fewer N-insertions in productive TCRs were reported among donors in an Asian-associated ancestry cluster than the roughly 700-donor mean. Specific HLA alleles were associated with 15,000 to 20,000 TCR beta sequences at a false discovery rate of 0.05 in a later analysis. A later analysis reported that several top co-occurrence clusters appeared linked to parvovirus B19, influenza, CMV and Epstein-Barr virus. When HLA alleles, especially DR and DQ, strongly co-occurred, attributing TCR associations to individual alleles was difficult. An earlier analysis of approximately 600 of the donors showed that most TCR beta V segments appeared in productive rearrangements either about 87% or about 30% of the time, which broadly matched IMGT annotations. In a later analysis, most CMV-associated TCR beta chains were found to appear HLA-restricted, with HLA associations seemingly driven largely by CMV exposure. A few of the identified cytomegalovirus-associated TCR beta chains were confirmed in vitro to be specific for cytomegalovirus antigens. Correlated functional status among segregating V segments might reflect linkage disequilibrium, but an unknown experimental factor could not be ruled out. Because the 87-base-pair reads could not distinguish some IMGT-functional V segments, including TRBV6-2 and TRBV6-3, those segments were excluded.

The germline V gene (reference sequence) specifies GTSNPN as CDR1 and SVGIG as CDR2. Compared with germline, V lacks 5 bases and J lacks 4 bases; bases without a gene match: 4. The cysteine opens and the phenylalanine closes a CDR3 of 14 amino acids. Here the CDR3 DNA is all that survives: 42 bases in frame from base 1. To note about this clone: Its recognized antigen is unknown. No base qualities exist here, and no much larger clone lies one base off it.

The cohort consisted of hundreds of healthy bone marrow donors. All cohort members were sampled while nominally healthy, although unrecorded immune exposures were likely present. The donor tested CMV seropositive and was one of the 289 seropositive cohort members. A peripheral blood sample was collected from each donor, and TCR beta sequencing was performed on peripheral blood mononuclear cells. Genomic DNA was extracted from the blood cell samples with the Qiagen DNeasy Blood Extraction Kit. The library came from the immunoSEQ multiplex PCR assay. For the multiplex PCR, a mixture combining 60 forward primers for TCR Vbeta segments and 13 reverse primers for TCR Jbeta segments was used. The CDR3 region of rearranged TCR beta genes was amplified from genomic DNA by a multiplex PCR assay. The amplified TCR beta libraries were sequenced on the Illumina HiSeq System as 87-base-pair reads. In the source study's methods: A later analysis tallied around 80 million unique TCR beta chains across the 600 to 700 repertoires, and some 12 million of those chains were shared by two or more donors. A nearest-neighbor algorithm error-corrected the raw reads and collapsed the reads into unique sequences, merging closely related sequences to remove PCR and sequencing errors. To assign V, D and J gene segments, CDR3 sequences were aligned to IMGT reference sequences. For a sequence to be retained, a match of at least six nucleotides to both a V gene segment and a J gene segment was required. Rearrangements were classified as productive when the CDR3 lacked stop codons and remained in frame with V and J, and all other rearrangements were classified as non-productive. CDR3 was defined according to IMGT convention as the region running from the second conserved V-encoded cysteine to the conserved J-encoded phenylalanine. Sequences without an unambiguous match to a single V gene segment were excluded from the earlier analysis of about 600 of the donors. An earlier analysis of a few hundred of the donors classified V segments as functional when productive rearrangements were above 56.7% and as segregating when the standard deviation between donors was above 5%. A statistical classification framework was built to diagnose cytomegalovirus status from the catalog of TCR beta chain sequences. In a later analysis, V and J genes were assigned by comparing TCR nucleotide sequences against IMGT/GENE-DB human TR gene sequences. A later analysis assigned CDR3 sequences and most-parsimonious VDJ recombination scenarios with the TCRdist pipeline. In a later analysis, every TCR beta chain was defined by the combination of its CDR3 amino acid sequence and its V-gene family, and reads without a unique V-gene family were dropped. In a later analysis, 500 to 650 highly shared, low-generation-probability nucleotide sequences were removed to address suspected cross-contamination and a sequencing artifact. In a later analysis, a clonal expansion index for each public chain was calculated from normalized within-repertoire ranks of inferred template counts. In a later analysis, generation probabilities were computed with a VDJ recombination model fitted to out-of-frame rearrangements, and the resulting probabilities were checked against IGoR. In a later analysis, hypergeometric tests were used to score TCR-TCR, TCR-HLA and TCR-CMV co-occurrence, with a repertoire-size bias correction applied to TCR pairs. A later analysis estimated false discovery rates by permuting HLA or CMV assignments 20 times. In a later analysis, co-occurring TCRs were grouped using DBSCAN, and TCRdist sequence similarity was added for clustering within HLA-allele-positive subsets. Repertoires with fewer than 30,000 or more than 120,000 public chains were left out of co-occurrence clustering, as were a few repertoires with anomalous nucleotide sharing. Held by TCRdb, this immuneACCESS table contains in-frame sequences only and omits some clones. Under half of the omission traces to an unresolved V gene where checked; the cause of the rest is unknown. The V and J calls and clone size are taken from that table; D and trimming were inferred from the DNA. In all, the sample holds 110,000 or so clones, and approximately 74% of those were seen once. Jointly, the top ten make up around 10% of the sample.

Sequenced: PBMCs. This TCR was sampled from a woman in her forties or fifties in good health and CMV-seropositive. The chain is encoded by TRBV30 joined to TRBJ2-6; TRBD1 lines up with 8 middle nucleotides. CDR3 loop: CAWLQGAGANVLTF. In nucleotide form, the sequence is TGTGCCTGGCTTCAGGGGGCCGGGGCCAACGTCCTGACTTTC.